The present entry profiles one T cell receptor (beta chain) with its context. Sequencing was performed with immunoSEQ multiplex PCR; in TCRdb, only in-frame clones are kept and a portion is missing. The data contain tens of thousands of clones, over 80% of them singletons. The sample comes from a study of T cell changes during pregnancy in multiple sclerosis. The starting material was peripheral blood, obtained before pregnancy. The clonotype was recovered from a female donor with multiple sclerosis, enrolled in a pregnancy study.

For the CDR3, the DNA is TGCAGCGTTGAAGACAGGGACATTGAGACCCAGTACTTC. This encodes CSVEDRDIETQYF. V gene TRBV29-1 combines with J gene TRBJ2-5, with a weak D call TRBD1 (6 bases). CDR1 and CDR2 from the germline V gene are SQVTM and ANQGSEA. CDR3 size: 13 residues. The V end was cut by 0 bases, the J end by 5 bases, with 10 bases between.